A single sample gave rise to the 8 T cell receptor beta chains below, sequenced in a study of blood T cell repertoires in COVID-19. The repertoire was sequenced with immunoSEQ multiplex PCR; TCRdb's copy has only in-frame clones and lacks some. The sample consists of roughly 92,000 clones, just over 90% of them appearing once. Specimen: peripheral blood. These receptors all come from a middle-aged man with acute or convalescent COVID-19.

The chain is built from TRBV21-1 and TRBJ2-5; whether TRBD2, the table's D call, matches the DNA was not checked. TRBV21-1 is a recognized pseudogene. This CDR3 comprises 14 residues. The CDR3 DNA reads TGTGCCAGCAGCAAACAACTAGCAGTCGAGACCCAGTACTTC. This translates into CASSKQLAVETQYF.

The chain is built from TRBV7-2 and TRBJ1-1; a possible D gene is TRBD1 (5 bases). This CDR3 has 16 amino acids. Deletions cut 3 bases from V and 0 bases from J, with 14 bases between. Germline V gives CDR1 SGHTA, CDR2 FQGNSA. In nucleotides, the CDR3 is TGTGCCAGCAGCTTGGGGGGGAGTTACTTGAACACTGAAGCTTTCTTT. Its protein product is CASSLGGSYLNTEAFF. The whole variable domain, remainder taken from reference TRBV7-2 and TRBJ1-1, is GAGVSQSPSNKVTEKGKDVELRCDPISGHTALYWYRQSLGQGLEFLIYFQGNSAPDKSGLPSDRFSAERTGGSVSTLTIQRTQQEDSAVYLCASSLGGSYLNTEAFFGQGTRLTVV.

V and J are TRBV2 and TRBJ1-1; no reliable D call. V was pared by 6 bases and J by 6 bases, with 8 bases between. CDR3 length: 11 amino acids. Germline V lookup: CDR1 SNHLY, CDR2 FYNNEI. The CDR3 protein is CASSSEPEAFF. CDR3 DNA: TGTGCCAGCAGCTCGGAGCCTGAAGCTTTCTTT. Complete variable domain (other parts from reference TRBV2 and TRBJ1-1): EPEVTQTPSHQVTQMGQEVILRCVPISNHLYFYWYRQILGQKVEFLVSFYNNEISEKSEIFDDQFSVERPDGSNFTLKIRSTKLEDSAMYFCASSSEPEAFFGQGTRLTVV.

The chain uses TRBV21-1 and TRBJ2-2; the table's D gene call, TRBD1, was not cross checked with the DNA. TRBV21-1 is described as a pseudogene. The CDR3 is 16 residues long. The CDR3 sequence is CASSNLRQGAHGELFF. In nucleotides, the CDR3 is TGTGCCAGCAGCAACCTCAGGCAGGGGGCCCACGGGGAGCTGTTTTTT.

This chain links TRBV19 with TRBJ1-2; perhaps TRBD1 as D (6 bases). The CDR3 loop spans 14 amino acids. The V gene's germline CDR1 is LNHDA and CDR2 SQIVND (reference sequence). Trimming cost V 3 bases and J 7 bases, with 15 bases left between them. CDR3 sequence reads: CASSIQGTPGGYTF. As DNA, the CDR3 is TGTGCCAGTAGTATCCAGGGGACCCCTGGTGGCTACACCTTC.

The chain couples TRBV5-1 to TRBJ2-1; 14 nucleotides agree with TRBD2. V dropped 4 bases and J dropped 0; count of bases not matched to a gene: 3. There are 17 residues in the CDR3. Germline CDR1 SGHRS, CDR2 YFSETQ. The CDR3 region is CASSTGTSGSSYNEQFF. The CDR3 DNA reads TGCGCCAGCAGCACCGGGACTAGCGGGAGCTCCTACAATGAGCAGTTCTTC.

The DNA of the CDR3 is TGTGCCAGCAGCTGGAACAGGGGGCTCAACGAGCAGTACTTC. It is translated as CASSWNRGLNEQYF. This chain uses TRBV5-4 with TRBJ2-7; 9 positions match TRBD1. The trim removed 3 bases at V and 5 bases at J, leaving 6 bases unmatched. Germline-derived CDR1 and CDR2 are SGHNT and YYREEE (reference sequence). The CDR3 covers 14 residues.

This sequence joins TRBV6-6 and TRBJ1-5, with TRBD1 matching 11 bases. Trimming took 4 bases from V and 3 from J; bases not matched to a gene: 2. CDR1 is MNHNY, CDR2 SVGAGI, per germline (reference sequence). The CDR3 has 15 residues. The CDR3 sequence: CASSLDRGPNQPQHF. CDR3 coding DNA: TGTGCCAGCAGTTTGGACAGGGGGCCCAATCAGCCCCAGCATTTT.